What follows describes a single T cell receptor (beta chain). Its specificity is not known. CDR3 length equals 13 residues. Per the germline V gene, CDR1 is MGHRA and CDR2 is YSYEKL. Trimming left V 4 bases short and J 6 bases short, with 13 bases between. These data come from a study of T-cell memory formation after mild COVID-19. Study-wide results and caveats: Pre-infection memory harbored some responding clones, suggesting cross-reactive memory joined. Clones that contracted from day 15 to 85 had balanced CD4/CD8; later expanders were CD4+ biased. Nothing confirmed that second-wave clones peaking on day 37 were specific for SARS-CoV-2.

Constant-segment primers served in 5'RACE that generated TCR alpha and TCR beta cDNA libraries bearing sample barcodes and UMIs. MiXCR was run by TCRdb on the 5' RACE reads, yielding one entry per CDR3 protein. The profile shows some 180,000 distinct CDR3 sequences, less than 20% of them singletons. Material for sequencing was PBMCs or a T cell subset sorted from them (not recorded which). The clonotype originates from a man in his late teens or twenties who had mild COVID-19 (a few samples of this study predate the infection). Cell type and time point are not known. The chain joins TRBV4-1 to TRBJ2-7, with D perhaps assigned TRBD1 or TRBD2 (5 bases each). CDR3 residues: CASSPPRGREQYF. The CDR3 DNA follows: TGCGCCAGCAGCCCTCCACGGGGCCGCGAGCAGTACTTC.